These 8 T cell receptor beta chains were sequenced from one sample in a study of CD8 T cells in ankylosing spondylitis. MiXCR, applied by TCRdb to the 5' RACE reads, yields one record per CDR3 protein. Of 240,000 or so distinct CDR3 sequences in the sample, 8% to 9.5% were seen once. Sequenced: blood, either unsorted or a sorted T cell fraction (not recorded which). The receptors derive from a male donor with ankylosing spondylitis or in good health (not recorded which).

This clonotype was detected a few times. The chain has TRBV4-3 and TRBJ2-4; D possibly corresponds to TRBD2 (5 bases). The V gene's germline CDR1 is LGHNA and CDR2 YSLEER. V was shortened by 0 bases and J by 4 bases, with 10 bases between the two germline ends. The CDR3 has 15 residues. CDR3 in amino acids: CASSQDRSGKNIQYF. The CDR3 DNA reads TGCGCCAGCAGCCAAGACCGTTCGGGGAAAAACATTCAGTACTTC.

This chain uses TRBV20-1 with TRBJ2-3, with 11 bases matching TRBD2. Germline CDR1 DFQATT, CDR2 SNEGSKA (reference sequence). J lost 5 bases, V lost 3 bases, and 10 bases had no gene match. This CDR3 contains 16 residues. In nucleotides, the CDR3 is TGCAGTGCTAGCCCCCCACTAGCGGGAGAAGTAGATACGCAGTATTTT. Translating it yields CSASPPLAGEVDTQYF.

This clonotype was picked up many times. The chain joins TRBV7-9 to TRBJ1-2, with no clear D. Per the germline V gene, CDR1 is SEHNR and CDR2 is FQNEAQ (reference sequence). The V and J ends lost 1 base and 4 bases respectively, with 10 bases between them. This CDR3 comprises 14 residues. CDR3 nucleotides: TGTGCCAGCAGCTTAGTTCCGGAGGGCTATGGCTACACCTTC. This translates into CASSLVPEGYGYTF.

This clonotype was seen more than once but under ten times. V usage is TRBV18 and J usage is TRBJ1-4; D is perhaps TRBD1 (5 bases). Germline V gives CDR1 KGHSH, CDR2 LQKENI. This CDR3 has 14 residues. V lost 6 bases and J lost 3, with 11 bases in between. CDR3 coding DNA: TGTGCCAGCTCTCAGGGACGGTCTAATGAAAAACTGTTTTTT. It specifies CASSQGRSNEKLFF.

This clonotype was seen at least ten times. The CDR3 protein is CASSVDSFVSSYNEQFF. CDR3 sequence (DNA): TGTGCCAGCAGCGTAGATAGTTTCGTGAGCTCCTACAATGAGCAGTTCTTC. The chain links TRBV9 to TRBJ2-1; D unclear. The germline V gene encodes CDR1 SGDLS and CDR2 YYNGEE. Trimming cost V 0 bases and J 0 bases, with 13 bases left between them. The CDR3 totals 17 residues.

Regarding this clonotype: This may be a read error, as it is one base from a much larger clone. The V gene is TRBV5-1, the J gene TRBJ1-2; tentative D call: TRBD1 (5 bases). CDR1 and CDR2 from the germline V gene are SGHRS and YFSETQ. The CDR3 consists of 15 residues. The CDR3 nucleotides read TGCGCCAGCAGCTTGGTGGTCGGTGGGGACTATGGCCACACCTTC. Translated: CASSLVVGGDYGHTF.

This clonotype was found many times. The chain carries TRBV5-1 and TRBJ2-4, with 10 bases that match TRBD1. J lost 8 bases, V lost 2 bases, and 7 bases had no gene match. This CDR3 region has 15 residues. Germline V gene data show CDR1 as SGHRS and CDR2 as YFSETQ. The CDR3 protein is CASSFGSGTGDIQYF. In nucleotides, the CDR3 is TGCGCCAGCAGCTTCGGATCCGGGACAGGGGACATTCAGTACTTC.

This clonotype was seen many times. The chain has TRBV5-1 and TRBJ2-5; no definite D call. The CDR3 runs 14 residues. The germline V gene has CDR1 SGHRS and CDR2 YFSETQ. V lost 0 bases, J lost 0 bases, and 6 bases lay in between. The CDR3 sequence: CASSLEQYQETQYF. The CDR3 nucleotides are TGCGCCAGCAGCTTGGAACAGTACCAAGAGACCCAGTACTTC.